This note documents a single T cell receptor (beta chain) sequence. The antigen remains unidentified. The record originates from a study of shared clonotypes between healthy human individuals. Study results and caveats: Some naive CD4 clonotypes, 4% to 6%, turned up in common across a few donors.

An even split of each subset's genomic DNA across several immunoSEQ plates was performed. Sequencing was performed with immunoSEQ multiplex PCR; in TCRdb, only in-frame clones are kept and a portion is missing. The data show roughly 570,000 clones, roughly 98% seen once. Only CD45RO-negative cells positively selected for CCR7 counted as naive CD8 cells, so terminally differentiated effector memory CD45RA+ cells were excluded. The sample consisted of naive CD8+ T cells sorted from blood. The sequence came from a man aged 30-40 years in good health.

As DNA, the CDR3 is TGCAGCGTTGAGGGTCTAGCGGGAGGGCAACATGAGCAGTTCTTC. Residues: CSVEGLAGGQHEQFF. The rearrangement uses TRBV29-1 and TRBJ2-1, with TRBD2 matching 12 bases. This CDR3 spans 15 amino acids. Germline values: CDR1 SQVTM, CDR2 ANQGSEA. With 3 bases clipped from V and 8 bases from J, the junction kept 8 bases outside the gene matches.